This T cell receptor beta chain was sequenced in a study of cytomegalovirus exposure and HLA in healthy donors. Study outcomes and limitations: CMV serostatus was the sole immune exposure information available. Being productive about 90% or about 30% of the time was typical of most TCR beta V segments in an earlier analysis. Certain sequence variants were highly shared and formed a cluster, and this cluster was likely a sequencing artifact. Researchers reported in a later analysis that common viral pathogens appeared linked to several top clusters.

In the case of this clone: The target antigen is unknown.

V shed 1 base and J shed 4 bases, with 8 bases lying between them. The CDR3 extends over 14 amino acids. Germline V CDR1 and CDR2: SGHTA, FQGNSA. It was with 60 Vbeta and 13 Jbeta primers that the PCR ran. Sequencing used immunoSEQ multiplex PCR; TCRdb keeps in-frame clones, though not all of them. Among roughly 190,000 clones listed, roughly 79% were seen once. This receptor was identified in a young woman in good health and CMV-seropositive. The chain links TRBV7-2 to TRBJ1-5; D call uncertain. Sample: PBMCs. The CDR3 region is CASSLGPGNQPQHF. Here the CDR3 DNA reads TGTGCCAGCAGCTTAGGCCCGGGGAATCAGCCCCAGCATTTT.